The 20 T cell receptor beta chains presented below share a single source sample, sequenced in a study of blood T cell repertoires in COVID-19. TCRdb's copy holds only in-frame clones and misses some; the assay was immunoSEQ multiplex PCR. There are some 170,000 clones in the sample; over 80% occur only once, and 6.5% to 8.5% lies in the top ten. The source material was peripheral blood. The source of these receptors is a middle-aged woman with COVID-19, enrolled during active disease.

A few counts support this clone. This chain joins TRBV28 and TRBJ2-5, with D possibly matching TRBD2 (7 bases). The CDR3 sequence is 15 residues long. V lost 6 bases to trimming and J lost 2 bases, with 16 bases between them. Germline V lookup: CDR1 MDHEN, CDR2 SYDVKM. In nucleotides, the CDR3 is TGTGCCAGCAGAGGGGGGGGACTTATACAAGAGACCCAGTACTTC. Its protein product is CASRGGGLIQETQYF.

In regard to this clone: The sample carries other DNA sequences with the same CDR3. The chain recombines TRBV5-1 with TRBJ2-5; TRBD1 matches 10 bases. CDR1 SGHRS and CDR2 YFSETQ come from the germline V gene. CDR3 length: 17 residues. Trimming removed 4 bases from V and 5 bases from J; junction bases left unmatched: 14. This CDR3 reads CASSLVLPGQGIETQYF. CDR3 bases: TGCGCCAGCAGCCTGGTACTGCCGGGACAGGGGATCGAGACCCAGTACTTC. The full variable domain, with the rest looked up from reference TRBV5-1 and TRBJ2-5, is KAGVTQTPRYLIKTRGQQVTLSCSPISGHRSVSWYQQTPGQGLQFLFEYFSETQRNKGNFPGRFSGRQFSNSRSEMNVSTLELGDSALYLCASSLVLPGQGIETQYFGPGTRLLVL.

The V gene is TRBV19, the J gene TRBJ1-5, with D perhaps TRBD1 (6 bases). The germline gives CDR1 LNHDA, CDR2 SQIVND (reference sequence). The CDR3 spans 14 residues. V lost 8 bases and J 2 bases, leaving 13 bases between the germline ends. CDR3 DNA sequence: TGTGCCAGTGCCCCGGACAGCCGCAATCAGCCCCAGCATTTT. Its protein product is CASAPDSRNQPQHF.

The chain links TRBV6-2 or TRBV6-3 to TRBJ2-1; D gene ambiguous. This CDR3 is built from 14 residues. Trimming removed 5 bases from V and 0 bases from J, with 8 bases in between. Germline values: CDR1 MNHEY, CDR2 SVGEGT. The CDR3 region is CASSTYSSYNEQFF. Here the CDR3 DNA reads TGTGCCAGCAGTACTTATAGCTCCTACAATGAGCAGTTCTTC.

As DNA, the CDR3 is TGTGCCAGCAGTGATCCCCGACAGGTACGAAGGCCCCAGCATTTT. Its translation is CASSDPRQVRRPQHF. The chain is built from TRBV2 and TRBJ1-5; weak D call: TRBD1 (6 bases). Deletions cut 3 bases from V and 9 bases from J, with 18 bases between. Germline loops: CDR1 SNHLY, CDR2 FYNNEI. There are 15 residues in the CDR3.

In its sample, this clone was seen a few times. The chain uses TRBV19 and TRBJ1-2; TRBD1 aligns across 9 bases. The CDR3 extends over 16 amino acids. Germline assignment: CDR1 LNHDA and CDR2 SQIVND (reference sequence). Trimming cost V 6 bases and J 0 bases; bases outside gene matches: 8. The CDR3 nucleotides read TGTGCCAGTAGGACAGGGGGTTCAACGGCTAACTATGGCTACACCTTC. Amino acids: CASRTGGSTANYGYTF.

The rearrangement joins TRBV5-1 to TRBJ1-1; possibly TRBD1 for D (5 bases). The V end was cut by 2 bases, the J end by 4 bases, with 15 bases between. From germline, CDR1 is SGHRS and CDR2 YFSETQ. The CDR3 length is 15 residues. CDR3 residues: CASSFDRGGGTEAFF. CDR3 DNA: TGCGCCAGCAGCTTTGACCGGGGCGGGGGCACTGAAGCTTTCTTT.

The rearrangement links TRBV28 to TRBJ2-3; D might be TRBD2 (6 bases). The CDR3 consists of 16 residues. Germline V gene data show CDR1 as MDHEN and CDR2 as SYDVKM. Trimming shortened V by 8 bases and J by 5 bases, and 23 bases separated the two germline ends. This chain's CDR3 is CASPRRGTSRGDTQYF. CDR3 nucleotide sequence: TGTGCCAGCCCCCGCCGCGGGACTTCACGGGGAGATACGCAGTATTTT.

The chain uses TRBV19 and TRBJ1-1; 11 bases align to TRBD1. Germline V gives CDR1 LNHDA, CDR2 SQIVND (reference sequence). The J segment lost 4 bases and the V segment lost 10 bases, leaving 2 bases of the junction unmatched. The CDR3 loop spans 12 amino acids. In nucleotides, the CDR3 is TGTGCCACTGGGACAGGGGGCACTGAAGCTTTCTTT. Its translation is CATGTGGTEAFF.

The rearrangement joins TRBV15 to TRBJ2-7, with 8 bases identical to TRBD2. The V and J ends lost 1 base and 9 bases, in that order; junction bases with no gene match: 8. The CDR3 extends over 14 amino acids. Per germline, CDR1 LNHNV and CDR2 YYDKDF (reference sequence). The CDR3 DNA reads TGTGCCACCAGCAGAGTTGGGACTAGAACACGGCAGTACTTC. Encoded protein: CATSRVGTRTRQYF.

V usage is TRBV24-1 and J usage is TRBJ2-1; 12 bases agree with TRBD2. The CDR3 is made up of 14 amino acids. Germline V CDR1 and CDR2: KGHDR, SFDVKD. V lost 6 bases to trimming and J lost 8 bases; unmatched junction nucleotides: 4. CDR3 sequence reads: CATSRASGRDEQFF. In DNA form, the CDR3 reads TGTGCCACCAGTCGGGCTAGCGGGAGGGATGAGCAGTTCTTC.

This rearrangement joins TRBV11-2 to TRBJ2-1; possibly TRBD2 for D (7 bases). Deletions cut 1 base from V and 0 bases from J, with 16 bases between. CDR1 and CDR2 (germline): SGHAT, FQNNGV. The CDR3 has 18 residues. CDR3 region: CASSLVLRGASSYNEQFF. The CDR3 nucleotides read TGTGCCAGCAGCTTAGTACTTCGGGGGGCGAGCTCCTACAATGAGCAGTTCTTC. Based on the CDR3 plus reference TRBV11-2 and TRBJ2-1, the full variable domain is EAGVAQSPRYKIIEKRQSVAFWCNPISGHATLYWYQQILGQGPKLLIQFQNNGVVDDSQLPKDRFSAERLKGVDSTLKIQPAKLEDSAVYLCASSLVLRGASSYNEQFFGPGTRLTVL.

The table lists this clone with a count of one. The CDR3 sequence is CASSLEPPPSGKLFF. The CDR3 DNA follows: TGCGCCAGCAGCTTGGAACCCCCGCCTAGTGGAAAACTGTTTTTT. This sequence joins TRBV5-1 and TRBJ1-4; D uncertain. V was cut by 0 bases and J by 10 bases, with 16 bases left in between. Per germline, CDR1 SGHRS and CDR2 YFSETQ. CDR3 length: 15 residues.

This sequence joins TRBV27 and TRBJ2-5; TRBD2 agrees at 8 bases. Germline V gene lookup returns CDR1 MNHEY and CDR2 SMNVEV (reference sequence). The CDR3 contains 13 residues. V gave up 6 bases and J gave up 1 base; unmatched junction bases: 1. This chain's CDR3 is CASSGTSQETQYF. The CDR3 DNA sequence: TGTGCCAGCAGCGGGACTAGCCAAGAGACCCAGTACTTC.

The rearrangement joins TRBV2 to TRBJ1-5, with D possibly TRBD1 on 6 matching bases. Germline V gives CDR1 SNHLY, CDR2 FYNNEI. CDR3 length: 15 residues. The ends were cut back, 6 bases at V and 2 bases at J, with 14 bases in the middle. The CDR3 loop is CASRPRGAGNQPQHF. CDR3 DNA: TGTGCCAGCAGACCCAGGGGAGCGGGCAATCAGCCCCAGCATTTT.

The chain carries TRBV7-6 and TRBJ1-2; TRBD1 might be the D (6 bases). The germline CDR1 and CDR2 sequences are SGHVS and FNYEAQ. CDR3 length: 12 amino acids. Between the trimmed V and J ends, which lost 3 bases and 7 bases, there was a span of 9 bases. The CDR3 nucleotides are TGTGCCAGCAGCTTGGGACACGGTGGCTACACCTTC. Amino acids: CASSLGHGGYTF.

The chain employs TRBV6-2 or TRBV6-3 and TRBJ2-1; D is possibly TRBD1 (5 bases). Between the trimmed V and J ends, which lost 4 bases and 6 bases, there was a span of 25 bases. The CDR3 spans 18 residues. Germline CDR1 reads MNHEY; CDR2 reads SVGEGT. DNA of the CDR3: TGTGCCAGCAGTTTAAACCCCAGGACACCAAATTCCCGCAATGAGCAGTTCTTC. Protein: CASSLNPRTPNSRNEQFF.

V and J are TRBV2 and TRBJ1-1, with 8 bases lining up with TRBD1. CDR1 is SNHLY, CDR2 FYNNEI, per germline. The V segment lost 5 bases and the J segment 4 bases; nucleotides outside the gene matches: 6. The CDR3 spans 14 residues. CDR3 sequence reads: CASSPDRGVTEAFF. The DNA for the CDR3 is TGTGCCAGCAGTCCTGACAGGGGAGTCACTGAAGCTTTCTTT.

CDR3 in DNA: TGCGCCAGCAGCCACCCCGGGGAGACCCAGTACTTC. Translation: CASSHPGETQYF. This chain links TRBV5-1 with TRBJ2-5; D ambiguous. CDR1 is SGHRS, CDR2 YFSETQ, per germline. The germline V and J ends were trimmed by 4 bases and 5 bases, with 9 bases remaining between them. The CDR3 is 12 residues long. Together with reference TRBV5-1 and TRBJ2-5, the CDR3 gives the full variable domain: KAGVTQTPRYLIKTRGQQVTLSCSPISGHRSVSWYQQTPGQGLQFLFEYFSETQRNKGNFPGRFSGRQFSNSRSEMNVSTLELGDSALYLCASSHPGETQYFGPGTRLLVL.

The chain recombines TRBV19 with TRBJ1-2; 7 positions agree with TRBD1. CDR3 size: 16 residues. The germline V gene has CDR1 LNHDA and CDR2 SQIVND (reference sequence). V gave up 0 bases and J gave up 4 bases; unmatched junction bases: 8. CDR3 bases: TGTGCCAGTAGTATAGAGGAGACAGGGACGCCCTATGGCTACACCTTC. This encodes CASSIEETGTPYGYTF.